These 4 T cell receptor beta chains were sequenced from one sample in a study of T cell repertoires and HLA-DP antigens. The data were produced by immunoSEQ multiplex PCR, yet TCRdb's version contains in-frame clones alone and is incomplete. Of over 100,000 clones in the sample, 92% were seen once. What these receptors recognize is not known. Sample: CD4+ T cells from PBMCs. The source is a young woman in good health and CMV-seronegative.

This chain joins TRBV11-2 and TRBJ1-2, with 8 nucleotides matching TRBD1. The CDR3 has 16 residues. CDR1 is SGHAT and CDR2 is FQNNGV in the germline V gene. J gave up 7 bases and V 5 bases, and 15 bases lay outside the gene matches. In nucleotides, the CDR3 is TGTGCCAGCAGCCCCAGGGGGCTAGTAAACTTTACTGGCTACACCTTC. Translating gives CASSPRGLVNFTGYTF.

CDR3 region: CAISLGLAYNEQFF. The CDR3 bases are TGTGCCATCAGTCTGGGACTAGCCTACAATGAGCAGTTCTTC. The rearrangement joins TRBV10-3 to TRBJ2-1, with 8 bases matching TRBD2. The CDR3 spans 14 residues. Losses at the gene ends were 5 bases for V and 2 bases for J; bases not matched to a gene: 2. In germline, CDR1 is ENHRY, CDR2 SYGVKD.

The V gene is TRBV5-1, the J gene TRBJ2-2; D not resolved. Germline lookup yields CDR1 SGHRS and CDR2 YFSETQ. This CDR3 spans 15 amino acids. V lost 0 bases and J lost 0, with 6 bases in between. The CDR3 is CASSLGNANTGELFF. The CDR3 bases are TGCGCCAGCAGCTTGGGCAACGCGAACACCGGGGAGCTGTTTTTT.

The DNA for the CDR3 is TGTGCCAGCAGTACGGGACTACTTTCCTACAATGAGCAGTTCTTC. It translates to CASSTGLLSYNEQFF. The chain links TRBV6-6 to TRBJ2-1; 7 bases fit TRBD2. The CDR3 is 15 amino acids. With V trimmed by 5 bases and J by 1 base, 5 bases remained unmatched. The germline gives CDR1 MNHNY, CDR2 SVGAGI (reference sequence).